This is a list of T cell receptor beta chains from one sample in a study of blood T cell repertoires in COVID-19. Only in-frame clones appear in the TCRdb table, and some are missing; sequencing was by immunoSEQ multiplex PCR. The table has about 230,000 clones, more than 80% seen once; the top ten hold roughly 1.2%. Specimen: peripheral blood. These receptors came from a woman aged 25 to 45 with COVID-19, enrolled during active disease. Both conserved end residues are part of each CDR3. Each record gives: J gene, clone size, V gene, D gene, CDR3 DNA, CDR3 protein. D genes are given only for firm matches. Clone size is given for some rows only: seen once, a few or many times, or a class if the clone is expanded.

j_gene: TRBJ2-7; abundance: -; v_gene: TRBV9; d_gene: TRBD1; CDR3nt: TGTGCCAGCAGCGCGGGACAGGGGGACGAGCAGTACTTC; CDR3aa: CASSAGQGDEQYF
j_gene: TRBJ2-1; abundance: -; v_gene: TRBV21-1; d_gene: -; CDR3nt: TGTGCCAGCAGCAAAGAGGGGACAGGGTCGTTTTTAGGGTCCTACAATGAGCAGTTCTTC; CDR3aa: CASSKEGTGSFLGSYNEQFF
j_gene: TRBJ2-7; abundance: few; v_gene: TRBV6-2/TRBV6-3; d_gene: TRBD2; CDR3nt: TGTGCCAGCAGCTGGACTAGCGGGACAGGGAACGAGCAGTACTTC; CDR3aa: CASSWTSGTGNEQYF
j_gene: TRBJ2-5; abundance: -; v_gene: TRBV19; d_gene: TRBD2; CDR3nt: TGTGCCAGTACCGAACGGGAGGGCTCGAGCCAGTACTTC; CDR3aa: CASTEREGSSQYF
j_gene: TRBJ2-3; abundance: -; v_gene: TRBV27; d_gene: TRBD1; CDR3nt: TGTGCCAGCAGTATCTCGGGACAGGGGGCGCCTCACACAGATACGCAGTATTTT; CDR3aa: CASSISGQGAPHTDTQYF
j_gene: TRBJ1-2; abundance: few; v_gene: TRBV6-5; d_gene: -; CDR3nt: TGTGCCAGCAGGGTCGGGGGGCTCAACTATGGCTACACCTTC; CDR3aa: CASRVGGLNYGYTF
j_gene: TRBJ2-5; abundance: -; v_gene: TRBV7-9; d_gene: -; CDR3nt: TGTGCCAGCAGCTTAATAGCTACGGAGGGAAGGTACCAAGAGACCCAGTACTTC; CDR3aa: CASSLIATEGRYQETQYF
j_gene: TRBJ2-2; abundance: -; v_gene: TRBV30; d_gene: TRBD1; CDR3nt: TGTGCCTGGACCGGACAGGGCAACACCGGGGAGCTGTTTTTT; CDR3aa: CAWTGQGNTGELFF
j_gene: TRBJ2-5; abundance: once; v_gene: TRBV5-5; d_gene: -; CDR3nt: TGTGCCAGTAATTCAGGGTTAAACCAAGAGACCCAGTACTTC; CDR3aa: CASNSGLNQETQYF
j_gene: TRBJ2-7; abundance: -; v_gene: TRBV14; d_gene: -; CDR3nt: TGTGCCAGCAGCCATGGCCTCTACGAGCAGTACTTC; CDR3aa: CASSHGLYEQYF
j_gene: TRBJ2-4; abundance: -; v_gene: TRBV4-2; d_gene: -; CDR3nt: TGTGCCAGCAGCCAAGACCGAGCCAAAAACATTCAGTACTTC; CDR3aa: CASSQDRAKNIQYF
j_gene: TRBJ2-1; abundance: -; v_gene: TRBV7-2; d_gene: -; CDR3nt: TGTGCCAGCAGCGGCGGCTTGGATGAGCAGTTCTTC; CDR3aa: CASSGGLDEQFF
j_gene: TRBJ1-4; abundance: -; v_gene: TRBV30; d_gene: -; CDR3nt: TGTGCCTGGAGTGCAATCCGAGGGAAACTGTTTTTT; CDR3aa: CAWSAIRGKLFF
j_gene: TRBJ2-7; abundance: -; v_gene: TRBV6-5; d_gene: -; CDR3nt: TGTGCCAGCAGTCCCAAGGGGACTCCGTACGAGCAGTACTTC; CDR3aa: CASSPKGTPYEQYF
j_gene: TRBJ1-5; abundance: -; v_gene: TRBV7-2; d_gene: TRBD1; CDR3nt: TGTGCCAGCAGCCCAAGGGGGCCCCAGCCCCAGCATTTT; CDR3aa: CASSPRGPQPQHF
j_gene: TRBJ1-1; abundance: -; v_gene: TRBV25-1; d_gene: -; CDR3nt: TGTGCCAGCAGTGAATTCGGGGGTAAGGGGACTGAAGCTTTCTTT; CDR3aa: CASSEFGGKGTEAFF
j_gene: TRBJ1-5; abundance: many; v_gene: TRBV27; d_gene: TRBD1; CDR3nt: TGTGCCAGCAGTCCAGACCGGGACAGGGTAAACAACCTCCAGCATTTT; CDR3aa: CASSPDRDRVNNLQHF
j_gene: TRBJ1-5; abundance: few; v_gene: TRBV7-2; d_gene: -; CDR3nt: TGTGCCAGCAGCTTAGAGGTCAGGGCGGATCAGCCCCAGCATTTT; CDR3aa: CASSLEVRADQPQHF
j_gene: TRBJ2-7; abundance: -; v_gene: TRBV5-6; d_gene: -; CDR3nt: TGTGCCAGCGGGGCGGAGAGCTACGAGCAGTACTTC; CDR3aa: CASGAESYEQYF
j_gene: TRBJ1-5; abundance: once; v_gene: TRBV15; d_gene: TRBD1; CDR3nt: TGTGCCACCAGCGGAGGTGGGACAGGGAAAAATCAGCCCCAGCATTTT; CDR3aa: CATSGGGTGKNQPQHF
j_gene: TRBJ2-3; abundance: -; v_gene: TRBV19; d_gene: TRBD2; CDR3nt: TGTGCCAGTAGTATAACTAGCGGGAGCACAGATACGCAGTATTTT; CDR3aa: CASSITSGSTDTQYF
j_gene: TRBJ1-2; abundance: -; v_gene: TRBV5-4; d_gene: -; CDR3nt: TGTGCCAGCAGCTTAATCGGGTCAGAAGGCTACACCTTC; CDR3aa: CASSLIGSEGYTF
j_gene: TRBJ1-1; abundance: -; v_gene: TRBV6-5; d_gene: -; CDR3nt: TGTGCCAGCAGAAACCAGGGCGGCTGGGCTGAAGCTTTCTTT; CDR3aa: CASRNQGGWAEAFF
j_gene: TRBJ2-1; abundance: -; v_gene: TRBV6-5; d_gene: TRBD2; CDR3nt: TGTGCCAGCAGTCCCCGACTAGCGAGTGAGCAGTTCTTC; CDR3aa: CASSPRLASEQFF
j_gene: TRBJ2-2; abundance: once; v_gene: TRBV7-2; d_gene: TRBD1; CDR3nt: TGTGCCAGCACCTCCCCGGACAGGGGGAGGAGGGAGCTGTTTTTT; CDR3aa: CASTSPDRGRRELFF
j_gene: TRBJ2-1; abundance: -; v_gene: TRBV27; d_gene: TRBD2; CDR3nt: TGTGCCAGCAGTTTTTGGGAGGGTTACAATGAGCAGTTCTTC; CDR3aa: CASSFWEGYNEQFF
j_gene: TRBJ1-2; abundance: -; v_gene: TRBV6-5; d_gene: TRBD1; CDR3nt: TGTGCCAGCACCCGACAGGGGGCGGACTATGGCTACACCTTC; CDR3aa: CASTRQGADYGYTF
j_gene: TRBJ2-5; abundance: -; v_gene: TRBV20-1; d_gene: TRBD2; CDR3nt: TGCAGTGCTAGTGGACTAGCGGGCGGTCAAGAGACCCAGTACTTC; CDR3aa: CSASGLAGGQETQYF
j_gene: TRBJ1-3; abundance: once; v_gene: TRBV9; d_gene: TRBD1; CDR3nt: TGTGCCAGCAGCGTAGCTCAGGGGGCTGGAAACACCATATATTTT; CDR3aa: CASSVAQGAGNTIYF
j_gene: TRBJ2-5; abundance: -; v_gene: TRBV11-3; d_gene: TRBD1; CDR3nt: TGTGCCAGCAGCTTAGGGGACAGGCACGGGGAGACCCAGTACTTC; CDR3aa: CASSLGDRHGETQYF
j_gene: TRBJ2-3; abundance: -; v_gene: TRBV2; d_gene: TRBD2; CDR3nt: TGTGCCAGCAGGCCCGCGGGACTAGCATCAGATACGCAGTATTTT; CDR3aa: CASRPAGLASDTQYF
j_gene: TRBJ2-7; abundance: once; v_gene: TRBV12-3/TRBV12-4; d_gene: TRBD2; CDR3nt: TGTGCCAGCAGTTTTCGGGGGGTAGGCGAGCAGTACTTC; CDR3aa: CASSFRGVGEQYF
j_gene: TRBJ1-5; abundance: -; v_gene: TRBV5-1; d_gene: -; CDR3nt: TGCGCCAGCAGCTTGGCCGATGCAGGGGTTCGAGGGGGCAATCAGCCCCAGCATTTT; CDR3aa: CASSLADAGVRGGNQPQHF
j_gene: TRBJ2-5; abundance: -; v_gene: TRBV24-1; d_gene: TRBD1; CDR3nt: TGTGCCACCAGTGATTTCAGCAGGGGGCTGGAGACCCAGTACTTC; CDR3aa: CATSDFSRGLETQYF
j_gene: TRBJ1-1; abundance: -; v_gene: TRBV7-9; d_gene: -; CDR3nt: TGTGCCAGCAGCGGGCAAACAAGAGTTGCTGAAGCTTTCTTT; CDR3aa: CASSGQTRVAEAFF
j_gene: TRBJ2-3; abundance: -; v_gene: TRBV25-1; d_gene: -; CDR3nt: TGTGCCAGCAGCGGATGGGCAGGTGCAGATACGCAGTATTTT; CDR3aa: CASSGWAGADTQYF
j_gene: TRBJ1-2; abundance: -; v_gene: TRBV6-5; d_gene: TRBD1; CDR3nt: TGTGCCAGCAGAGGGACAGGAACGTATGGCTACACCTTC; CDR3aa: CASRGTGTYGYTF
j_gene: TRBJ2-3; abundance: -; v_gene: TRBV19; d_gene: -; CDR3nt: TGTGCCAGTAGTATCGTGGGCGAGGAGGTCGCAGATACGCAGTATTTT; CDR3aa: CASSIVGEEVADTQYF
j_gene: TRBJ2-1; abundance: -; v_gene: TRBV5-1; d_gene: TRBD2; CDR3nt: TGCGCCAGCAGCCGAACACCTAGCGGGGGAAATGAGCAGTTCTTC; CDR3aa: CASSRTPSGGNEQFF
j_gene: TRBJ1-6; abundance: -; v_gene: TRBV28; d_gene: TRBD1; CDR3nt: TGTACCAGCAGTTCCCACCAGGGGACAGGGGCCTCACCCCTCCACTTT; CDR3aa: CTSSSHQGTGASPLHF
j_gene: TRBJ1-1; abundance: -; v_gene: TRBV4-3; d_gene: -; CDR3nt: TGCGCCAGCAGCCAAGACATGGCAGTTAAAGAAGCTTTCTTT; CDR3aa: CASSQDMAVKEAFF
j_gene: TRBJ1-3; abundance: -; v_gene: TRBV3-1/TRBV3-2; d_gene: TRBD1; CDR3nt: TGTGCCAGCAGCCAATACGGACAGGGAGGTGGAAACACCATATATTTT; CDR3aa: CASSQYGQGGGNTIYF
j_gene: TRBJ2-1; abundance: -; v_gene: TRBV11-2; d_gene: TRBD2; CDR3nt: TGTGCCAGCAGCTACGGGGGTAGCGGGAATTACAATGAGCAGTTCTTC; CDR3aa: CASSYGGSGNYNEQFF
j_gene: TRBJ1-2; abundance: -; v_gene: TRBV5-1; d_gene: TRBD1; CDR3nt: TGCGCCAGCAGCGCGACAGGGAACGACTATGGCTACACCTTC; CDR3aa: CASSATGNDYGYTF
j_gene: TRBJ2-5; abundance: -; v_gene: TRBV14; d_gene: -; CDR3nt: TGTGCCAGCAACCAGGAGTACCAAGAGACCCAGTACTTC; CDR3aa: CASNQEYQETQYF
j_gene: TRBJ1-1; abundance: -; v_gene: TRBV7-9; d_gene: -; CDR3nt: TGTGCCAGCAGTCTGGACAGCCCCAACACTGAAGCTTTCTTT; CDR3aa: CASSLDSPNTEAFF
j_gene: TRBJ1-3; abundance: -; v_gene: TRBV7-6; d_gene: -; CDR3nt: TGTGCCAGCAGCGACCCCCGGACAGTACGCTCTGGAAACACCATATATTTT; CDR3aa: CASSDPRTVRSGNTIYF
j_gene: TRBJ2-7; abundance: -; v_gene: TRBV7-3; d_gene: TRBD1; CDR3nt: TGTGCCAGCAGCTGGGGGACAGGCGGCTACGAGCAGTACTTC; CDR3aa: CASSWGTGGYEQYF
j_gene: TRBJ1-5; abundance: -; v_gene: TRBV6-5; d_gene: -; CDR3nt: TGTGCCAGCCGAGGAGGGGAGCGCAATCAGCCCCAGCATTTT; CDR3aa: CASRGGERNQPQHF
j_gene: TRBJ1-2; abundance: once; v_gene: TRBV20-1; d_gene: -; CDR3nt: TGCAGTGCTAGTTCAGGGGCCGACTATGGCTACACCTTC; CDR3aa: CSASSGADYGYTF